This note documents a single T cell receptor (beta chain) sequence. What it binds is not known. This specimen belongs to a study of CD8+ T cells in alopecia areata. For the study at large: Tofacitinib continued for 6 to 18 months and was then withheld for 6 months. Affected scalp percentage set treated patients' severity scores. Findings and caveats of the study: Persistence in scalp and blood during tofacitinib was observed for many expanded lesional clones.

Treatment described: oral pan-JAK inhibitor, 5-10 mg twice daily. Extracted RNA was reverse transcribed into cDNA, the sequencing template. TCRdb's table, derived via immunoSEQ multiplex PCR, lists solely in-frame clones and lacks some. The sample records nearly 95,000 clones, about 71% being singletons. Trimming took 3 bases from V and 3 from J; bases not matched to a gene: 12. Germline CDR1 reads MNHNS; CDR2 reads SASEGT. This CDR3 contains 17 residues. The clonotype comes from a human donor with alopecia areata. The gene calls are TRBV6-1 and TRBJ2-7; 9 nucleotides agree with TRBD1. Sequenced material: CD8+ T cells sorted from blood, taken between weeks 44 and 45, from a patient treated with tofacitinib. This CDR3 is CASSDLGQGRLRYEQYF. The CDR3 DNA follows: TGTGCCAGCAGTGATTTGGGACAGGGAAGATTACGCTACGAGCAGTACTTC.